This is a list of T cell receptor beta chains from one sample in a study of immune aging and cytomegalovirus after organ transplant. TCRdb re-derived calls from the single-cell sequencing reads in MiXCR, one entry per CDR3 protein. The sample lists more than 20,000 distinct CDR3 sequences, approximately 40% occurring once. No antigen is known for these receptors. The specimen was CMV peptide-activated CD4+ and CD8+ T cells sorted from blood, collected at five time points, pooled. Every receptor here comes from a female donor who had a heart transplant and CMV viremia. Both conserved end residues are part of each CDR3. The D gene is left open where the match is weak. Some rows mark clone size as missing; the rest say once, few, many or name a class of expanded clone.

abundance,j_gene,d_gene,v_gene,CDR3aa,CDR3nt
few,TRBJ2-6,.,TRBV6-5,CASSYSSGLNSGANVLTF,TGTGCCAGCAGTTACTCCTCGGGGTTAAACTCTGGGGCCAACGTCCTGACTTTC
.,TRBJ1-5,.,TRBV20-1,CSAAAPVPSNQPQHF,TGCAGTGCTGCCGCTCCCGTGCCGAGCAATCAGCCCCAGCATTTT
.,TRBJ2-2,TRBD2,TRBV15,CATSRTASGGGGELFF,TGTGCCACCAGCAGAACGGCCAGCGGGGGTGGCGGGGAGCTGTTTTTT
.,TRBJ1-1,TRBD1,TRBV29-1,CSVNRGRRAEAFF,TGCAGCGTTAACAGGGGGCGGAGGGCTGAAGCTTTCTTT
.,TRBJ2-6,.,TRBV27,CASSFGAGHPSSGANVLTF,TGTGCCAGCAGTTTTGGTGCAGGGCACCCGAGCTCTGGGGCCAACGTCCTGACTTTC
.,TRBJ1-3,.,TRBV9,CASSADVRIGNTIYF,TGTGCCAGCAGCGCCGACGTACGGATTGGGAACACCATATATTTT
.,TRBJ1-3,.,TRBV5-8,CASSSWLYMEGTIYF,TGTGCCAGCAGCTCCTGGCTGTACATGGAAGGCACCATATATTTT
.,TRBJ2-7,TRBD2,TRBV7-2,CANSLEGLAGAQDEQYF,TGTGCCAACAGCTTAGAGGGACTAGCGGGAGCTCAGGACGAGCAGTACTTC
medium-sized,TRBJ2-5,.,TRBV9,CASSVGNGGGETQYF,TGTGCCAGCAGCGTTGGGAACGGAGGGGGTGAGACCCAGTACTTC
.,TRBJ2-7,TRBD1,TRBV6-2/TRBV6-3,CASSCKGTGVYEQYF,TGTGCCAGCAGTTGCAAGGGGACAGGGGTCTACGAGCAGTACTTC
medium-sized,TRBJ1-1,TRBD1,TRBV2,CASSFLTPGQLNTEAFF,TGTGCCAGCAGTTTCTTAACCCCGGGACAGCTGAACACTGAAGCTTTCTTT
.,TRBJ2-1,TRBD2,TRBV5-6,CASSPGEREDEQFF,TGTGCCAGCAGCCCGGGGGAGCGGGAGGATGAGCAGTTCTTC
few,TRBJ2-1,.,TRBV19,CASRESGNEQFF,TGTGCCAGTAGGGAGAGCGGCAATGAGCAGTTCTTC
.,TRBJ2-3,.,TRBV6-5,CASSLLQVTCTDTQYF,TGTGCCAGCAGTTTATTACAGGTGACCTGCACAGATACGCAGTATTTT
medium-sized,TRBJ2-4,.,TRBV2,CASSEGVYGGLGRIQYF,TGTGCCAGCAGTGAAGGCGTCTACGGGGGCCTCGGCCGCATTCAGTACTTC
.,TRBJ1-2,.,TRBV2,CASRTGVQGYGFTF,TGTGCCAGCAGAACGGGGGTGCAGGGTTATGGCTTCACCTTC